This TCR beta chain is drawn from a study of OX40 agonist ivuxolimab in advanced cancers. The data were produced by immunoSEQ multiplex PCR, yet TCRdb's version contains in-frame clones alone and is incomplete. The table lists roughly 75,000 clones, just over 85% of them singletons. The V end lost 1 base, the J end lost 1 base, and 5 bases lay between the germline ends. Germline lookup yields CDR1 SGHDT and CDR2 YYEEEE. The CDR3 runs to 13 residues. The sample consisted of CD4+ or CD8+ T cells sorted from blood, taken in a trial of the OX40 agonist ivuxolimab. The J gene is TRBJ1-1, the V gene TRBV5-6; D ambiguous. The clonotype originates from an adult with an advanced solid tumor such as melanoma, head and neck, liver or kidney cancer. CDR3: CASSLPANTEAFF. The DNA for the CDR3 is TGTGCCAGCAGCTTGCCCGCGAACACTGAAGCTTTCTTT. The whole variable domain, filled in from reference TRBV5-6 and TRBJ1-1, reads DAGVTQSPTHLIKTRGQQVTLRCSPKSGHDTVSWYQQALGQGPQFIFQYYEEEERQRGNFPDRFSGHQFPNYSSELNVNALLLGDSALYLCASSLPANTEAFFGQGTRLTVV.